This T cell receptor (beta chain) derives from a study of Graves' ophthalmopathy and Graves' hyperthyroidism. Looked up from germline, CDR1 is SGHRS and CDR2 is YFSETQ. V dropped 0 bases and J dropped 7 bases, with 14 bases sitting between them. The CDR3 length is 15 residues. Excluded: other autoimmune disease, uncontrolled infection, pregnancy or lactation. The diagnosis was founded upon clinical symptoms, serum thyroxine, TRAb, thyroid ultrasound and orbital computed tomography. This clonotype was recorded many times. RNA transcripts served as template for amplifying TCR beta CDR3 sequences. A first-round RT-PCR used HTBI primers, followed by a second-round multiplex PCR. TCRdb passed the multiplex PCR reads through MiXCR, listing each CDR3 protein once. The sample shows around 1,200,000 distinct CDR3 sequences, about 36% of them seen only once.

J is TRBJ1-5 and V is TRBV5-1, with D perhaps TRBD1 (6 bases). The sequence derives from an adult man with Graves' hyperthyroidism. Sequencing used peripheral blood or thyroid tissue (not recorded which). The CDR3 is CASSLEGEVGQPQHF. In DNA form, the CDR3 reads TGCGCCAGCAGCTTGGAGGGGGAGGTGGGGCAGCCCCAGCATTTT.